This T cell receptor (beta chain) appears in the sequencing data of a study of graft-versus-host responses after intestinal transplantation. Across the whole study: All recipients were transplanted with multivisceral, liver-intestinal, or isolated intestinal grafts. Anti-thymocyte globulin induction, then tacrolimus and steroids for around 3 years, went to all recipients. General observations from the study: Recipient-marrow GvH clones were detected, some having first appeared in ileum or blood. The study found high graft-versus-host to host-versus-graft clonal ratios in allografts of patients with graft-donor T cell macrochimerism.

In the case of this clone: The antigen remains unidentified.

Profiled with immunoSEQ multiplex PCR; TCRdb holds only in-frame clones, not every one. The sample comprises 85,000 to 100,000 clones, roughly 90% of which are singletons, and 0.11% rests with the top ten. The clonotype comes from a human donor who received an intestinal transplant. The sample consisted of unstimulated CD4+ T cells sorted from spleen or lymph node cells, taken before intestinal transplant.

The CDR3 spells CASSVAGTGGIVSGYTF. CDR3 sequence (DNA): TGTGCCAGCAGTGTGGCCGGGACAGGGGGGATCGTAAGTGGCTACACCTTC. V usage is TRBV6-1 and J usage is TRBJ1-2; TRBD1 agrees at 11 bases. This CDR3 has 17 residues. The V gene's germline CDR1 is MNHNS and CDR2 SASEGT. V lost 4 bases and J lost 7; bases outside the gene matches: 14.